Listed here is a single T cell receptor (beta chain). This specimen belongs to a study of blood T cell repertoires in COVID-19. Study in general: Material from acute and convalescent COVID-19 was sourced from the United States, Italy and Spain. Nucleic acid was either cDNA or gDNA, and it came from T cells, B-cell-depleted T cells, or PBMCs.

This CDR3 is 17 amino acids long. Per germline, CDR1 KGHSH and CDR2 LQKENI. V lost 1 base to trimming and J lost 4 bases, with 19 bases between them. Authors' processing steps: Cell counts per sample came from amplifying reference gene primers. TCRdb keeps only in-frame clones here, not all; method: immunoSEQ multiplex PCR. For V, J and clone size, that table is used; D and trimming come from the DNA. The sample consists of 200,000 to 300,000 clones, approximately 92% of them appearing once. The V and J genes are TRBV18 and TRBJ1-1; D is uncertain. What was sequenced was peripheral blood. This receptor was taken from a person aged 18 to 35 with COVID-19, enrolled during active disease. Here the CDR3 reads CASSPLLVRGLATEAFF. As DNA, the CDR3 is TGTGCCAGCTCACCACTCTTGGTGCGGGGTCTAGCCACTGAAGCTTTCTTT.